Below are 12 T cell receptor beta chains sequenced from a single sample in a study of T cell responses to AZD1222 COVID-19 vaccine. The protocol was immunoSEQ multiplex PCR, while the TCRdb copy is restricted to in-frame clones and leaves out a portion. The repertoire consists of approximately 73,000 clones, with about 82% occurring once and the leading ten covering about 3%. The material was peripheral blood, obtained on day 0 of AZD1222 vaccination. The receptors originated from an adult in good health.

The genes are TRBV25-1 and TRBJ2-1; D unclear. The CDR3 loop spans 13 amino acids. Trimming shortened V by 8 bases and J by 7 bases, and 15 bases separated the two germline ends. Germline CDR1 is MGHDK and CDR2 is SYGVNS. In nucleotides, the CDR3 is TGTGCCAGCGCAGGACCTCCACCGAATGAGCAGTTCTTC. Its translation is CASAGPPPNEQFF.

This clone has a single count. This rearrangement joins TRBV7-9 to TRBJ2-3; TRBD2 matches at 12 bases. The V segment lost 5 bases and the J segment 4 bases; nucleotides outside the gene matches: 10. The length of the CDR3 is 17 residues. Germline CDR1 reads SEHNR; CDR2 reads FQNEAQ (reference sequence). CDR3 protein: CASSDGLAGIRADTQYF. The CDR3 DNA sequence: TGTGCCAGCAGCGATGGACTAGCGGGGATTCGGGCAGATACGCAGTATTTT.

V and J are TRBV7-2 and TRBJ2-7, with a possible D match to TRBD1 (6 bases). Trimming cost V 5 bases and J 0 bases, with 14 bases left between them. The CDR3 is made up of 15 amino acids. CDR1 is SGHTA, CDR2 FQGNSA, per germline. For the CDR3, the DNA is TGTGCCAGCAGCCAGGGGTCTTCGAGCTCCTACGAGCAGTACTTC. Its translation is CASSQGSSSSYEQYF. The variable domain in full, with the rest retrieved from reference TRBV7-2 and TRBJ2-7, is GAGVSQSPSNKVTEKGKDVELRCDPISGHTALYWYRQSLGQGLEFLIYFQGNSAPDKSGLPSDRFSAERTGGSVSTLTIQRTQQEDSAVYLCASSQGSSSSYEQYFGPGTRLTVT.

The chain links TRBV5-8 to TRBJ1-2; 8 positions match TRBD1. There are 14 residues in the CDR3. Germline trimming cut 0 bases from V and 4 bases from J; bases unmatched to any gene: 2. Germline CDR1 is SGHTS and CDR2 is YDEGEE. DNA for the CDR3: TGTGCCAGCAGCTTGGGGGACAGGCCCTATGGCTACACCTTC. This sequence encodes CASSLGDRPYGYTF.

The V and J genes are TRBV5-1 and TRBJ2-1, with a possible D match to TRBD2 (6 bases). Trimming stripped 2 bases from V and 4 bases from J, with 19 bases between. The CDR3 length is 17 residues. CDR1 is SGHRS, CDR2 YFSETQ, per germline. CDR3 loop: CASSLLKGGPEYNEQFF. In nucleotides, the CDR3 is TGCGCCAGCAGCTTACTTAAAGGAGGGCCAGAGTACAATGAGCAGTTCTTC.

As DNA, the CDR3 is TGTGCCAGCAGCTCTCCCCGACAGGTTTTTAATTCACCCCTCCACTTT. Protein: CASSSPRQVFNSPLHF. This sequence joins TRBV5-6 and TRBJ1-6; tentatively, D is TRBD1 (6 bases). Germline V gene sequence: CDR1 SGHDT, CDR2 YYEEEE. V was shortened by 3 bases and J by 6 bases, with 16 bases between the two germline ends. CDR3 length: 16 amino acids.

This clone appeared a few times. V is TRBV4-1 and J is TRBJ1-4, with 8 bases matching TRBD1. V was clipped by 5 bases and J by 4 bases; unmatched bases: 15. Germline-derived CDR1 and CDR2 are MGHRA and YSYEKL. This CDR3 comprises 18 residues. The CDR3 protein is CASSSRPPGTGFNEKLFF. The CDR3 DNA is TGCGCCAGCAGCTCCCGCCCTCCCGGGACAGGATTTAATGAAAAACTGTTTTTT.

The rearrangement links TRBV2 to TRBJ2-3, with no clear D. V was shortened by 4 bases and J by 1 base, with 6 bases between the two germline ends. Germline V gives CDR1 SNHLY, CDR2 FYNNEI. The length of the CDR3 is 13 residues. The DNA for the CDR3 is TGTGCCAGCAGTGTGTATCGCACAGATACGCAGTATTTT. It yields the protein CASSVYRTDTQYF.

This clone has just a few counts. The chain is built from TRBV14 and TRBJ1-2; possible D gene TRBD1, 5 bases. The CDR3 contains 13 residues. CDR1 and CDR2 (germline): SGHDN, FVKESK. V gave up 2 bases and J gave up 6 bases, with 10 bases separating them. CDR3 nucleotide sequence: TGTGCCAGCAGCCAAAATAGACAGAATGGCTACACCTTC. Its translation: CASSQNRQNGYTF.

This clone was picked up one time. This chain connects TRBV7-2 to TRBJ2-3, with 9 bases lining up with TRBD2. Germline-derived CDR1 and CDR2 are SGHTA and FQGNSA. V was pared by 0 bases and J by 3 bases, with 7 bases of the junction left unmatched. The CDR3 is 17 residues long. CDR3 bases: TGTGCCAGCAGCTTAGCGTTGGGGCTAGCGGGGACAGATACGCAGTATTTT. Encoded protein: CASSLALGLAGTDTQYF.

This clone was detected once. The chain recombines TRBV7-2 with TRBJ2-1; 7 bases agree with TRBD1. The CDR3 loop spans 15 amino acids. Germline V gene lookup returns CDR1 SGHTA and CDR2 FQGNSA. Unmatched junction bases numbered 9, after V lost 5 bases and J lost 5 bases. CDR3 bases: TGTGCCAGCAGCCCGAGACAGGGCTTCCACAATGAGCAGTTCTTC. It encodes CASSPRQGFHNEQFF. The full variable domain, its missing parts supplied by reference TRBV7-2 and TRBJ2-1, is GAGVSQSPSNKVTEKGKDVELRCDPISGHTALYWYRQSLGQGLEFLIYFQGNSAPDKSGLPSDRFSAERTGGSVSTLTIQRTQQEDSAVYLCASSPRQGFHNEQFFGPGTRLTVL.

This clone was found many times. The CDR3 bases are TGTGCCAGCAGCACCGGGACAGGGGGTGAGCCCCAGCATTTT. Encoded protein: CASSTGTGGEPQHF. The rearrangement joins TRBV7-2 to TRBJ1-5; TRBD1 matches at 11 bases. This CDR3 spans 14 amino acids. The trim removed 5 bases at V and 8 bases at J, leaving 5 bases unmatched. The germline V gene encodes CDR1 SGHTA and CDR2 FQGNSA.